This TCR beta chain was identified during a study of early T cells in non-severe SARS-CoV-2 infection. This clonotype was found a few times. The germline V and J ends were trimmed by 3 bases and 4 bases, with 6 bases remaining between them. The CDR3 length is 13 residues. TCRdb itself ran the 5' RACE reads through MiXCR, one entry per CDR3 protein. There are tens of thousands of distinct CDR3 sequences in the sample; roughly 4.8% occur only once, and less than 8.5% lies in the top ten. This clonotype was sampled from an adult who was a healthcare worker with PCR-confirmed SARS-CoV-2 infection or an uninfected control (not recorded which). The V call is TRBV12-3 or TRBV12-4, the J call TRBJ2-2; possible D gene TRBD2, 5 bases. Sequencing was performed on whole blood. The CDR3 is CASSLRATGELFF. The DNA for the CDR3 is TGTGCCAGCAGTTTGAGGGCCACCGGGGAGCTGTTTTTT.